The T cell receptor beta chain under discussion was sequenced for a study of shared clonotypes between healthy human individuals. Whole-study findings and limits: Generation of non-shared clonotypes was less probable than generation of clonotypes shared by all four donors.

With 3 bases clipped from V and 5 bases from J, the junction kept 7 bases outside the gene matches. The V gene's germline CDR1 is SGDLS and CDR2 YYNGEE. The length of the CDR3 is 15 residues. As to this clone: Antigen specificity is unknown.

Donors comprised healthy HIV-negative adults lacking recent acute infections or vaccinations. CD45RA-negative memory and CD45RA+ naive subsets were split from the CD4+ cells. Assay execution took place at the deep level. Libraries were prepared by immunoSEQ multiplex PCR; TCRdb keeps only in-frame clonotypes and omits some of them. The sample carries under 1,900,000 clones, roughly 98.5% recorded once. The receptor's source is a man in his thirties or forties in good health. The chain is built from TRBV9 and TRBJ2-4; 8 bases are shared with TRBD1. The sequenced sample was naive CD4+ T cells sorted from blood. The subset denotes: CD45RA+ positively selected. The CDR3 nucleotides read TGTGCCAGCAGCGGGATCGGGACAGGAGAAAACATTCAGTACTTC. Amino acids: CASSGIGTGENIQYF.